The 7 T cell receptor beta chains reported below all come from one sample, sequenced in a study of vaccination and CD4 T cells after COVID-19 (dated 2022 in TCRdb). What the treatment or condition label conveys for this sample: approximately nine-day PBMC culture with coronavirus spike peptide pools or control peptides (ViraFEST assay). These TCRs' antigens remain unknown. Library generation was performed with PCR. Instrument on record: Illumina iSeq 100. At the Johns Hopkins FTIC core, DNA from the cultured CD4+ T cells underwent TCR sequencing with the Oncomine TCR Beta short-read assay. TCRdb passed the public sequencing reads through fastp at Q25 and MiXCR, retaining productive beta sequences. Identical CDR3 protein sequences are pooled into one entry, listed with their most common genes and DNA. The sample profile shows around 25,000 distinct CDR3 sequences; approximately 56% of them were found once. Approximately 12% of the sample is in the top ten clones.

The source was CD4+ T cells from blood, cultured in vitro, collected after SARS-CoV-2 vaccination. The receptors here all came from a human donor who received a COVID-19 vaccine.

The CDR3 bases are TGCAGTGCCCCGGACAGGACTAATTCACCCCTCCACTTT. Protein product: CSAPDRTNSPLHF. V gene TRBV20-1 combines with J gene TRBJ1-6; 7 bases agree with TRBD1. V dropped 6 bases and J dropped 6; count of bases not matched to a gene: 5. CDR3 length: 13 residues. CDR1 and CDR2 (germline): DFQATT, SNEGSKA (reference sequence).

The V call is TRBV28, the J call TRBJ2-7; 8 nucleotides match TRBD1. The CDR3 has 15 amino acids. V was pared by 1 base and J by 3 bases, with 5 bases of the junction left unmatched. Germline V gene lookup returns CDR1 MDHEN and CDR2 SYDVKM. The CDR3 spells CASSLLGQGSYEQYF. The CDR3 region has the DNA TGTGCCAGCAGTTTATTAGGACAGGGTAGCTACGAGCAGTACTTC.

The chain is built from TRBV12-3 or TRBV12-4 and TRBJ1-2; a possible D gene is TRBD1 (6 bases). The CDR3 has 15 residues. Deletions cut 3 bases from V and 7 bases from J, with 18 bases between. The CDR3 protein is CASSFTRAGAGGYTF. The CDR3 nucleotides read TGTGCCAGCAGTTTTACTAGGGCAGGGGCGGGTGGCTACACCTTC.

The V and J genes are TRBV2 and TRBJ2-7, with 7 bases aligning to TRBD2. The CDR3 is 15 residues long. With 7 bases clipped from V and 1 base from J, the junction kept 10 bases outside the gene matches. Germline V gene sequence: CDR1 SNHLY, CDR2 FYNNEI. In nucleotides, the CDR3 is TGTGCCAGCAACTCGGAACGGGGGGTTTCCTACGAGCAGTACTTC. Residues: CASNSERGVSYEQYF.

About this clonotype itself: The CDR3 carries no conserved terminal phenylalanine or tryptophan, so it likely arises from a read error. The V call is TRBV19, the J call TRBJ2-5; the match to TRBD1 covers 9 bases. CDR3 length: 15 amino acids. Germline assignment: CDR1 LNHDA and CDR2 SQIVND (reference sequence). The V gene end was trimmed by 5 bases and the J gene end by 5 bases; junction bases not matched to a gene: 9. The CDR3 sequence: CASSVSGTGMETQYL. DNA for the CDR3: TGTGCCAGTAGTGTATCCGGGACAGGGATGGAGACCCAGTACTTG.

The chain uses TRBV30 and TRBJ1-5, with 9 nucleotides matching TRBD1. Germline V CDR1 and CDR2: GTSNPN, SVGIG (reference sequence). The V gene end was trimmed by 0 bases and the J gene end by 4 bases; junction bases not matched to a gene: 16. The CDR3 runs to 19 residues. The CDR3 loop reads CAWSVFGSGRDRENQPQHF. The CDR3 DNA reads TGTGCCTGGAGTGTATTTGGTAGCGGCCGGGACAGGGAAAATCAGCCCCAGCATTTT.

This clonotype was seen only once. This rearrangement joins TRBV12-3 or TRBV12-4 to TRBJ2-5; no firm D call. Trimming shortened V by 3 bases and J by 0 bases, and 5 bases separated the two germline ends. The CDR3 loop spans 13 amino acids. The CDR3 reads CASSFAYQETQYF. The CDR3 DNA sequence: TGTGCCAGCAGTTTCGCCTACCAAGAGACCCAGTACTTC.